These 9 T cell receptor beta chains came from one sample sequenced in a study of blood T cells in healthy people across ages. Next came a second PCR, run for about 7 to 12 cycles, which used a sample-barcoded 5' primer along with a J-beta primer mix. TCRdb redid the calling of the 5' RACE reads with MiXCR, one entry per CDR3 protein. Of 550,000 to 800,000 distinct CDR3 sequences listed, less than 40% are singletons. The sequenced material came from blood. The receptors were gathered from an elderly woman in good health.

At least ten counts were recorded for this clonotype. CDR3 coding DNA: TGCGCCAGCAGCTCCGCCGGGACAGGCACAGATACGCAGTATTTT. This gives the protein CASSSAGTGTDTQYF. The rearrangement links TRBV5-1 to TRBJ2-3, with 7 bases lining up with TRBD1. With V trimmed by 3 bases and J by 1 base, 5 bases remained unmatched. From germline, CDR1 is SGHRS and CDR2 YFSETQ. The CDR3 sequence is 15 residues long.

This clonotype was found many times. The chain has TRBV20-1 and TRBJ2-5, with 10 bases fitting TRBD1. Trimming cost V 5 bases and J 4 bases; bases outside gene matches: 10. This CDR3 has 15 amino acids. The germline gives CDR1 DFQATT, CDR2 SNEGSKA (reference sequence). CDR3 DNA: TGCAGTGCTCCGGGACAGGGGCAGGCTGGAGAGACCCAGTACTTC. Amino acids: CSAPGQGQAGETQYF.

The rearrangement links TRBV28 to TRBJ2-1, with 9 bases that match TRBD2. The V gene's germline CDR1 is MDHEN and CDR2 SYDVKM. This CDR3 has 16 residues. With V trimmed by 0 bases and J by 8 bases, 8 bases remained unmatched. The CDR3 nucleotides are TGTGCCAGCAGTTTATGGGGCGGGGGGGCCAGGTATGAGCAGTTCTTC. Its translation is CASSLWGGGARYEQFF.

On this clonotype: One base away lies a much larger clone, so this may be a sequencing read error. This chain joins TRBV5-1 and TRBJ2-1, with TRBD1 matching 11 bases. The length of the CDR3 is 14 residues. Germline CDR1 reads SGHRS; CDR2 reads YFSETQ. The CDR3 DNA follows: TGCGCCAGCAGCTTCGGACAGGGGGCAAATGGGCAGTTCTTC. Its protein product is CASSFGQGANGQFF.

Regarding this clonotype: One base away lies a much larger clone, so this may be a sequencing read error. V usage is TRBV29-1 and J usage is TRBJ2-1, with 8 bases identical to TRBD2. The CDR3 totals 14 residues. CDR1 is SQVTM, CDR2 ANQGSEA, per germline. The J segment lost 9 bases and the V segment lost 8 bases, leaving 15 bases of the junction unmatched. CDR3 amino acids: CSLLRGGLSIEQFF. The CDR3 nucleotides are TGCAGCCTATTACGGGGGGGCCTTAGCATTGAGCAGTTCTTC.

This clonotype was detected many times. The chain employs TRBV7-2 and TRBJ1-4; D call uncertain. The CDR3 is 15 residues long. Germline-derived CDR1 and CDR2 are SGHTA and FQGNSA. Trimming cost V 8 bases and J 1 base, with 14 bases left between them. Here the CDR3 DNA reads TGTGCCAGCCAGCTGCACGGGCAAACTAATGAAAAACTGTTTTTT. Its protein is CASQLHGQTNEKLFF.

The J gene is TRBJ2-7, the V gene TRBV6-2 or TRBV6-3; the match to TRBD1 covers 7 bases. V trimming: 3 bases; J trimming: 3 bases; junction bases outside the gene matches: 8. The CDR3 has 15 amino acids. Germline-derived CDR1 and CDR2 are MNHEY and SVGEGT. This CDR3 reads CASSYIRDRNYEQYF. The CDR3 nucleotides read TGTGCCAGCAGTTATATCCGGGACAGAAACTACGAGCAGTACTTC.

Ten or more counts support this clonotype. The J gene is TRBJ2-7, the V gene TRBV12-3 or TRBV12-4; TRBD1 matches 7 bases. The CDR3 has 16 residues. V dropped 3 bases and J dropped 5; count of bases not matched to a gene: 13. Here the CDR3 DNA reads TGTGCCAGCAGTTTTGGCAGGGGGACAAGCCGTCACGAGCAGTACTTC. The encoded protein is CASSFGRGTSRHEQYF.

In its sample, this clonotype was seen many times. The genes are TRBV5-1 and TRBJ2-3; TRBD2 aligns across 7 bases. Germline trimming cut 1 base from V and 2 bases from J; bases unmatched to any gene: 4. This CDR3 has 15 residues. Germline CDR1 reads SGHRS; CDR2 reads YFSETQ. CDR3 amino acids: CASSLWGGSTDTQYF. CDR3 in DNA: TGCGCCAGCAGCTTGTGGGGGGGATCCACAGATACGCAGTATTTT.